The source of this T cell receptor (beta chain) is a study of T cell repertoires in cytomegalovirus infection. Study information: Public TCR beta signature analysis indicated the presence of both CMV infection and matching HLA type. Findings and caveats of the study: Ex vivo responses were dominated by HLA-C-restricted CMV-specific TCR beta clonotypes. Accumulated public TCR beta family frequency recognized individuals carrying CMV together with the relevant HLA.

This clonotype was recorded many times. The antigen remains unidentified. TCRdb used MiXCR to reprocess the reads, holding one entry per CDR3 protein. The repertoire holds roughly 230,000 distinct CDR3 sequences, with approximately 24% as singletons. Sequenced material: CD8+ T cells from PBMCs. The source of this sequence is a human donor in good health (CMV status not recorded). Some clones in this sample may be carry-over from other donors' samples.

The CDR3 protein is CASSPSGGGADNEQFF. CDR3 nucleotides: TGTGCCAGCAGCCCAAGCGGCGGGGGGGCGGACAATGAGCAGTTCTTC. The chain uses TRBV7-8 and TRBJ2-1, with 9 bases identical to TRBD2. There are 16 residues in the CDR3. V lost 5 bases to trimming and J lost 5 bases; unmatched junction nucleotides: 10. The germline CDR1 and CDR2 sequences are SGHVS and FQNEAQ.